Below are 17 T cell receptor beta chains sequenced from a single sample in a study of cytomegalovirus exposure and HLA in healthy donors. Primers: 60 Vbeta forward and 13 Jbeta reverse. Sequencing was performed with immunoSEQ multiplex PCR; in TCRdb, only in-frame clones are kept and a portion is missing. Of 130,000 or so clones in the sample, approximately 84% were seen once. The sequencing input was PBMCs. All receptors derive from a woman in her thirties or forties in good health and CMV-seronegative.

The chain joins TRBV4-3 to TRBJ1-5, with D perhaps TRBD1 (6 bases). The V end was cut by 2 bases, the J end by 1 base, with 9 bases between. This CDR3 is built from 15 residues. Germline V gene lookup returns CDR1 LGHNA and CDR2 YSLEER. This chain's CDR3 is CASSQLTGSNQPQHF. CDR3 nucleotide sequence: TGCGCCAGCAGCCAATTAACAGGGAGCAATCAGCCCCAGCATTTT.

The rearrangement links TRBV9 to TRBJ1-5; 8 bases agree with TRBD1. CDR3 length equals 15 residues. CDR1 is SGDLS and CDR2 is YYNGEE in the germline V gene. With 2 bases clipped from V and 4 bases from J, the junction kept 5 bases outside the gene matches. CDR3 residues: CASSVSGTGNQPQHF. The DNA of the CDR3 is TGTGCCAGCAGCGTCTCCGGGACAGGAAATCAGCCCCAGCATTTT.

The J gene is TRBJ2-3, the V gene TRBV5-1; D remains ambiguous. The CDR3 is 13 amino acids. The V gene lost 4 bases and the J gene lost 2 bases, with 8 bases spanning the gap. CDR1 and CDR2 from the germline V gene are SGHRS and YFSETQ. The CDR3 protein is CASSLYSTDTQYF. CDR3 nucleotide sequence: TGCGCCAGCAGCCTGTATTCCACAGATACGCAGTATTTT.

This clone was seen a handful of times. This rearrangement joins TRBV28 to TRBJ1-5, with 10 bases identical to TRBD1. Unmatched junction bases numbered 11, after V lost 8 bases and J lost 7 bases. The CDR3 runs 15 residues. Germline CDR1 is MDHEN and CDR2 is SYDVKM. Here the CDR3 DNA reads TGTGCCAGCGGGGTCGGGGGACAGGGGTTCCAGCCCCAGCATTTT. Amino acid sequence: CASGVGGQGFQPQHF.

The chain has TRBV25-1 and TRBJ2-1, with TRBD1 identical over 7 bases. The CDR3 spans 17 residues. With V trimmed by 6 bases and J by 0 bases, 11 bases remained unmatched. The germline CDR1 and CDR2 sequences are MGHDK and SYGVNS. In nucleotides, the CDR3 is TGTGCCAGCAGCTGGGACAGTACCCTTAGCTCCTACAATGAGCAGTTCTTC. It yields the protein CASSWDSTLSSYNEQFF.

The rearrangement joins TRBV4-2 to TRBJ2-3; tentatively, D is TRBD2 (5 bases). V was shortened by 0 bases and J by 3 bases, with 7 bases between the two germline ends. Per the germline V gene, CDR1 is LGHNA and CDR2 is YNFKEQ. There are 14 residues in the CDR3. The CDR3 protein is CASSQDDYTDTQYF. The CDR3 region has the DNA TGTGCCAGCAGCCAAGATGACTATACAGATACGCAGTATTTT.

The rearrangement joins TRBV4-3 to TRBJ2-7; the D gene is possibly TRBD1 (7 bases). Germline assignment: CDR1 LGHNA and CDR2 YSLEER. The CDR3 contains 14 residues. V lost 0 bases, J lost 7 bases, and 13 bases lay in between. The CDR3 reads CASSQEEGAGEQYF. The DNA for the CDR3 is TGCGCCAGCAGCCAAGAGGAGGGGGCAGGAGAGCAGTACTTC.

The chain couples TRBV5-4 to TRBJ2-3; TRBD2 agrees at 8 bases. The CDR3 extends over 14 amino acids. V shed 3 bases and J 10 bases; nucleotides not matched to a gene: 10. Germline-derived CDR1 and CDR2 are SGHNT and YYREEE (reference sequence). The CDR3 region is CASSWGTSFQAQYF. The CDR3 DNA sequence: TGTGCCAGCAGCTGGGGGACTAGTTTTCAGGCGCAGTATTTT.

This clone occurred once. The genes are TRBV9 and TRBJ1-4, with D tentatively TRBD1 (5 bases). This CDR3 has 13 amino acids. CDR1 is SGDLS and CDR2 is YYNGEE in the germline V gene. V dropped 7 bases and J dropped 7 bases, with 14 bases sitting between them. CDR3 DNA sequence: TGTGCCAGCCGGAGGGACGTGGGTGAAAAACTGTTTTTT. Translated, it gives CASRRDVGEKLFF.

The chain employs TRBV9 and TRBJ2-5; 11 bases line up with TRBD1. The ends lost 0 bases at V and 5 bases at J; junction bases unmatched: 6. The CDR3 runs 16 residues. Germline assignment: CDR1 SGDLS and CDR2 YYNGEE. Here the CDR3 reads CASSVVGTGGYETQYF. The CDR3 DNA reads TGTGCCAGCAGCGTAGTCGGGACAGGGGGTTATGAGACCCAGTACTTC.

The chain carries TRBV28 and TRBJ2-5, with 9 nucleotides matching TRBD2. The V and J ends lost 7 bases and 3 bases, in that order; junction bases with no gene match: 9. The CDR3 covers 15 residues. CDR1 and CDR2 from the germline V gene are MDHEN and SYDVKM. The CDR3 reads CASTDSGRGKETQYF. CDR3 nucleotide sequence: TGTGCCAGCACTGATAGCGGGAGAGGTAAAGAGACCCAGTACTTC.

The chain combines TRBV7-9 with TRBJ2-1, with 11 bases aligning to TRBD2. The V segment lost 4 bases and the J segment 4 bases; nucleotides outside the gene matches: 6. Germline assignment: CDR1 SEHNR and CDR2 FQNEAQ (reference sequence). The CDR3 runs to 16 residues. CDR3 nucleotides: TGTGCCAGCAGCTCATCCGGGACTAGCGGATACAATGAGCAGTTCTTC. Its translation: CASSSSGTSGYNEQFF. Combining the CDR3 with reference TRBV7-9 and TRBJ2-1 gives the whole variable domain DTGVSQNPRHKITKRGQNVTFRCDPISEHNRLYWYRQTLGQGPEFLTYFQNEAQLEKSRLLSDRFSAERPKGSFSTLEIQRTEQGDSAMYLCASSSSGTSGYNEQFFGPGTRLTVL.

The gene calls are TRBV25-1 and TRBJ2-5; a weak D match, TRBD2 (6 bases). The closer fit of TRBJ2-7 to the DNA end suggests the J call may be wrong. Germline lookup yields CDR1 MGHDK and CDR2 SYGVNS. There are 13 residues in the CDR3. The CDR3: CASSEWGDYEQYF. The CDR3 DNA sequence: TGTGCCAGCAGTGAATGGGGGGATTACGAGCAGTACTTC.

The chain carries TRBV2 and TRBJ1-4; D gene uncertain. Germline loops: CDR1 SNHLY, CDR2 FYNNEI. This CDR3 has 13 residues. Between the trimmed V and J ends, which lost 6 bases and 7 bases, there was a span of 12 bases. This chain's CDR3 is CASRDGLSEKLFF. As DNA, the CDR3 is TGTGCCAGCAGGGATGGGCTAAGTGAAAAACTGTTTTTT.

The V gene is TRBV28, the J gene TRBJ2-5; the match to TRBD2 covers 9 bases. The assigned J gene may be wrong: the sequence end matches TRBJ2-7 better. The CDR3 consists of 14 residues. In germline, CDR1 is MDHEN, CDR2 SYDVKM. The CDR3 region is CASILSGSSYEQYF. Written as DNA, the CDR3 is TGTGCCAGCATCCTTAGCGGGAGCTCCTACGAGCAGTACTTC.

The chain combines TRBV5-4 with TRBJ2-2; D possibly corresponds to TRBD1 (6 bases). CDR1 is SGHNT and CDR2 is YYREEE in the germline V gene (reference sequence). This CDR3 has 16 amino acids. The germline V and J ends were trimmed by 4 bases and 1 base, with 14 bases remaining between them. The CDR3 DNA is TGTGCCAGCAGCACGGAACAGGGAATGAACACCGGGGAGCTGTTTTTT. Translation: CASSTEQGMNTGELFF.

This rearrangement joins TRBV19 to TRBJ2-7, with 7 bases fitting TRBD1. The length of the CDR3 is 13 residues. J lost 3 bases, V lost 3 bases, and 2 bases had no gene match. Looked up from germline, CDR1 is LNHDA and CDR2 is SQIVND (reference sequence). This chain's CDR3 is CASSMAGGYEQYF. The DNA for the CDR3 is TGTGCCAGTAGTATGGCAGGGGGCTACGAGCAGTACTTC.